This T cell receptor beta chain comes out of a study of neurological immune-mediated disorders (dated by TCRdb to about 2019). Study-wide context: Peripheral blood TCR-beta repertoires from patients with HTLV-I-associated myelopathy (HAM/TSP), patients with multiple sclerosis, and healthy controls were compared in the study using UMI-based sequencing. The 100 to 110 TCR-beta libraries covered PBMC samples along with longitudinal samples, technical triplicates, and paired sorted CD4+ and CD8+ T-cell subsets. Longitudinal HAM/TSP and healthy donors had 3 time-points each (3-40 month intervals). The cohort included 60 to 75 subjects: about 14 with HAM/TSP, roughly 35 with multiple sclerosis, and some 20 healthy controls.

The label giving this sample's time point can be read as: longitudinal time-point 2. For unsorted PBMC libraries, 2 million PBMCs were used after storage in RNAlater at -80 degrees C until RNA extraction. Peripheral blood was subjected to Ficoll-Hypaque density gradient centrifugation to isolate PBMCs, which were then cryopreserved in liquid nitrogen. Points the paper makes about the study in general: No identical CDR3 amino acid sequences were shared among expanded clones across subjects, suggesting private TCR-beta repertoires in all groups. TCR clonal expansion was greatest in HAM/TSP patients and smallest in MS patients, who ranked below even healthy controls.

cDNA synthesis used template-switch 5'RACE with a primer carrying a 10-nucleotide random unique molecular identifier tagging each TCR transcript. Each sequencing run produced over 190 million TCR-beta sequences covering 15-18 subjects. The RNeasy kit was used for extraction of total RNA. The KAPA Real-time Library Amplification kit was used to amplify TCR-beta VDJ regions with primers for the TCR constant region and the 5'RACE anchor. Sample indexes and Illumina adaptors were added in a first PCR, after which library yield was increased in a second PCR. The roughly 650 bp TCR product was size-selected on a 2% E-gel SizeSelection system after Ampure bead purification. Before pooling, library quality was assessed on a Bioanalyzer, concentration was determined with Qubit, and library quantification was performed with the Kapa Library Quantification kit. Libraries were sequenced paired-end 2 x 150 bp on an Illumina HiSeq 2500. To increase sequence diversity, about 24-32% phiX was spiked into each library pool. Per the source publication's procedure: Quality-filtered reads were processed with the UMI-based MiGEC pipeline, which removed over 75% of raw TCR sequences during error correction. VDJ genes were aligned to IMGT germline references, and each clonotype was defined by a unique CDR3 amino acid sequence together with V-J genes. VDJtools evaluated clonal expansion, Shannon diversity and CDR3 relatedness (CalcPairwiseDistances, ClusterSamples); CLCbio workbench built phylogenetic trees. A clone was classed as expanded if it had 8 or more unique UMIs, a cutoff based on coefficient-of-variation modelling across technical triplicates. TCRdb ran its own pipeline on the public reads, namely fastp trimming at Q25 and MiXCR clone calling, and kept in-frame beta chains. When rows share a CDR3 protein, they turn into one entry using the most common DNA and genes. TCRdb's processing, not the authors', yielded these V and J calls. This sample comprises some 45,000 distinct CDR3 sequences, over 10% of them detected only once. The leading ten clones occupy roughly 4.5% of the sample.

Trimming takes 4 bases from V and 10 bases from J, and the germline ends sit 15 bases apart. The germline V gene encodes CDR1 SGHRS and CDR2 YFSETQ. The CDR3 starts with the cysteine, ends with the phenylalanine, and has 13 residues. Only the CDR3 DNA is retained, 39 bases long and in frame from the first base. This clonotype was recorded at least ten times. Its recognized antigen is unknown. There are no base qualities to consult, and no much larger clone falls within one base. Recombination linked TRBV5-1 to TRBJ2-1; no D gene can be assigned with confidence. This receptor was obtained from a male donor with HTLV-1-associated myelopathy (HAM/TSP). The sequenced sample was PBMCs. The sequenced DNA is TGCGCCAGCAGCCGACCGGACGGGTCAGAGCAGTTCTTC. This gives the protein CASSRPDGSEQFF.